Each of the 27 T cell receptor beta chains below was sequenced from the same sample in a study of T cells after somatic rescue of genetic block. TCRdb's table, derived via immunoSEQ multiplex PCR, lists solely in-frame clones and lacks some. The sample yields 11,000 to 15,000 clones, approximately 79% seen once. Sequencing was carried out using peripheral blood mononuclear cells (PBMCs). The source is a boy younger than 18.

This clone was recorded only once. The gene calls are TRBV6-9 and TRBJ1-4; D is unresolved. The V end lost 0 bases, the J end lost 4 bases, and 15 bases lay between the germline ends. Per the germline V gene, CDR1 is MNHGY and CDR2 is SVAAGI. The CDR3 loop spans 17 amino acids. The CDR3 bases are TGTGCCAGCAGTTATTCCTCGGGGTTTTCACTTAATGAAAAACTGTTTTTT. Its protein product is CASSYSSGFSLNEKLFF.

The chain's CDR3 is CAISLDRVRYEQYF. The CDR3 region has the DNA TGTGCCATCAGTTTAGACAGGGTACGGTACGAGCAGTACTTC. The chain uses TRBV10-3 and TRBJ2-7; 7 bases map to TRBD1. The CDR3 loop spans 14 amino acids. Trimming at V came to 5 bases and at J to 4 bases, leaving 8 bases not matched to a gene. Germline V gives CDR1 ENHRY, CDR2 SYGVKD.

The chain joins TRBV30 to TRBJ1-6; TRBD1 is a possible D gene (6 bases). Germline assignment: CDR1 GTSNPN and CDR2 SVGIG (reference sequence). The CDR3 consists of 17 residues. The V end was cut by 1 base, the J end by 6 bases, with 19 bases between. CDR3 sequence: CAWSGLRQAITNSPLHF. The CDR3, as DNA: TGTGCCTGGAGTGGGTTAAGACAGGCGATTACTAATTCACCCCTCCACTTT.

J is TRBJ1-6 and V is TRBV9, with 7 nucleotides matching TRBD1. The CDR3 runs to 15 residues. V dropped 1 base and J dropped 9; count of bases not matched to a gene: 7. Germline loops: CDR1 SGDLS, CDR2 YYNGEE. The CDR3 is CASSVLGQAGSPLHF. DNA of the CDR3: TGTGCCAGCAGCGTACTAGGACAGGCGGGTTCACCCCTCCACTTT.

CDR3 in amino acids: CASSLDLRRAGGYWGYTF. In nucleotides, the CDR3 is TGTGCCAGCAGCTTAGACCTCCGTAGGGCAGGGGGCTACTGGGGCTACACCTTC. The genes are TRBV7-9 and TRBJ1-2; TRBD1 aligns across 8 bases. V was clipped by 1 base and J by 8 bases; unmatched bases: 18. There are 18 residues in the CDR3. In germline, CDR1 is SEHNR, CDR2 FQNEAQ (reference sequence). The variable domain in full, completed from reference TRBV7-9 and TRBJ1-2, reads DTGVSQNPRHKITKRGQNVTFRCDPISEHNRLYWYRQTLGQGPEFLTYFQNEAQLEKSRLLSDRFSAERPKGSFSTLEIQRTEQGDSAMYLCASSLDLRRAGGYWGYTFGSGTRLTVV.

In DNA form, the CDR3 reads TGTGCCAGCAGCCAAGAGATTCCCGGGACAGTCTGGCGCGACGAGCAGTACTTC. This gives the protein CASSQEIPGTVWRDEQYF. This chain uses TRBV14 with TRBJ2-7, with 7 positions matching TRBD1. There are 18 residues in the CDR3. V lost 0 bases, J lost 5 bases, and 16 bases stayed unmatched. CDR1 is SGHDN, CDR2 FVKESK, per germline. The whole variable domain, remainder taken from reference TRBV14 and TRBJ2-7, is EAGVTQFPSHSVIEKGQTVTLRCDPISGHDNLYWYRRVMGKEIKFLLHFVKESKQDESGMPNNRFLAERTGGTYSTLKVQPAELEDSGVYFCASSQEIPGTVWRDEQYFGPGTRLTVT.

This chain links TRBV11-1 with TRBJ2-3, with a tentative D call TRBD1 (6 bases). CDR3 length equals 16 residues. V was cut by 5 bases and J by 2 bases, with 17 bases left in between. Germline values: CDR1 SGHAT, CDR2 FQDESV (reference sequence). The CDR3 reads CASSPVGAWITDTQYF. In nucleotides, the CDR3 is TGTGCCAGCAGCCCAGTGGGGGCCTGGATCACAGATACGCAGTATTTT.

This chain connects TRBV14 to TRBJ2-7; 12 bases are shared with TRBD2. This CDR3 has 16 amino acids. The germline CDR1 and CDR2 sequences are SGHDN and FVKESK. The V segment lost 4 bases and the J segment 3 bases; nucleotides outside the gene matches: 7. The CDR3: CASSPLRTSGNYEQYF. The DNA of the CDR3 is TGTGCCAGCAGCCCCCTCAGGACTAGCGGGAACTACGAGCAGTACTTC.

The chain recombines TRBV2 with TRBJ2-1; TRBD2 might be the D (6 bases). The CDR3 is 14 residues long. Germline CDR1 SNHLY, CDR2 FYNNEI. The germline V and J ends were trimmed by 5 bases and 4 bases, with 12 bases remaining between them. CDR3 nucleotides: TGTGCCAGCAGTCGGGACTTTTTTTACAATGAGCAGTTCTTC. It encodes CASSRDFFYNEQFF.

This clone has a handful of counts. The chain couples TRBV7-9 to TRBJ1-4, with a tentative D call TRBD1 (5 bases). V lost 0 bases to trimming and J lost 7 bases, with 12 bases between them. Germline V CDR1 and CDR2: SEHNR, FQNEAQ (reference sequence). CDR3 size: 15 residues. The CDR3 sequence: CASSLAQGPREKLFF. The CDR3 DNA follows: TGTGCCAGCAGCTTAGCCCAGGGTCCCCGTGAAAAACTGTTTTTT.

V gene TRBV9 combines with J gene TRBJ2-1; D remains unclear. Deletions cut 0 bases from V and 3 bases from J, with 7 bases between. From germline, CDR1 is SGDLS and CDR2 YYNGEE. The CDR3 has 14 amino acids. The CDR3 DNA reads TGTGCCAGCAGCGTAGGGGCTATCTACAATGAGCAGTTCTTC. Translated: CASSVGAIYNEQFF.

The chain joins TRBV6-5 to TRBJ2-5; TRBD1 matches at 9 bases. Germline lookup yields CDR1 MNHEY and CDR2 SVGAGI. This CDR3 is built from 13 residues. The V and J ends lost 5 bases and 5 bases, in that order; junction bases with no gene match: 3. CDR3 region: CASSDRGKETQYF. CDR3 DNA sequence: TGTGCCAGCAGTGACAGGGGGAAGGAGACCCAGTACTTC.

This chain links TRBV27 with TRBJ2-7; D may be TRBD1 (5 bases). Germline-derived CDR1 and CDR2 are MNHEY and SMNVEV (reference sequence). V lost 3 bases, J lost 1 base, and 7 bases lay in between. This CDR3 contains 13 residues. The CDR3 bases are TGTGCCAGCAGTTTTAGACAGTCCTACGAGCAGTACTTC. This sequence encodes CASSFRQSYEQYF.

In its sample, this clone was seen a few times. The genes are TRBV6-5 and TRBJ2-7, with TRBD1 as a possible D gene (5 bases). The CDR3 is 16 amino acids. Deletions cut 2 bases from V and 2 bases from J, with 16 bases between. Germline CDR1 MNHEY, CDR2 SVGAGI. CDR3 loop: CASSYAFGRATYEQYF. In DNA form, the CDR3 reads TGTGCCAGCAGTTACGCCTTTGGCAGGGCCACCTACGAGCAGTACTTC.

This chain connects TRBV6-1 to TRBJ2-7; TRBD1 agrees at 9 bases. The CDR3 loop spans 16 amino acids. The trim removed 4 bases at V and 5 bases at J, leaving 12 bases unmatched. CDR1 and CDR2 from the germline V gene are MNHNS and SASEGT. This chain's CDR3 is CASSGGQGIGGDEQYF. As DNA, the CDR3 is TGTGCCAGCAGTGGGGGACAGGGAATTGGTGGAGACGAGCAGTACTTC.

This rearrangement joins TRBV5-4 to TRBJ2-6; D gene uncertain. Germline values: CDR1 SGHNT, CDR2 YYREEE (reference sequence). Trimming cost V 6 bases and J 5 bases, with 21 bases left between them. The CDR3 has 17 residues. The CDR3 sequence is CASIMLTRQSRANVLTF. For the CDR3, the DNA is TGTGCCAGCATTATGCTCACCAGACAAAGTCGGGCCAACGTCCTGACTTTC. The full variable domain, rest sourced from reference TRBV5-4 and TRBJ2-6, is ETGVTQSPTHLIKTRGQQVTLRCSSQSGHNTVSWYQQALGQGPQFIFQYYREEENGRGNFPPRFSGLQFPNYSSELNVNALELDDSALYLCASIMLTRQSRANVLTFGAGSRLTVL.

The rearrangement links TRBV5-1 to TRBJ2-5; TRBD1 matches at 8 bases. Germline-derived CDR1 and CDR2 are SGHRS and YFSETQ. The trim removed 0 bases at V and 0 bases at J, leaving 7 bases unmatched. The CDR3 is 17 residues long. The DNA for the CDR3 is TGCGCCAGCAGCTTGGCTCTAGGACAGGGCTACCAAGAGACCCAGTACTTC. This gives the protein CASSLALGQGYQETQYF.

This clone was recorded once. V gene TRBV6-5 combines with J gene TRBJ1-2; TRBD1 matches at 10 bases. The germline gives CDR1 MNHEY, CDR2 SVGAGI. The CDR3 runs 15 residues. Trimming took 0 bases from V and 2 from J; bases not matched to a gene: 0. Here the CDR3 DNA reads TGTGCCAGCAGTTACTCGGGACAGGGGAACTATGGCTACACCTTC. As protein: CASSYSGQGNYGYTF.

This clone was detected a few times. CDR3 nucleotide sequence: TGCGCCAGCAGCCGGACAGTTAACACCGGGGAGCTGTTTTTT. Its translation: CASSRTVNTGELFF. The chain uses TRBV5-1 and TRBJ2-2, with D possibly matching TRBD1 (6 bases). The germline CDR1 and CDR2 sequences are SGHRS and YFSETQ. The CDR3 length is 14 residues. V lost 4 bases and J 2 bases, leaving 9 bases between the germline ends.

The chain has TRBV5-1 and TRBJ2-1; 9 positions match TRBD2. Per germline, CDR1 SGHRS and CDR2 YFSETQ. The CDR3 covers 17 residues. V was pared by 2 bases and J by 1 base, with 7 bases of the junction left unmatched. The CDR3 region is CASSLGAGGPSYNEQFF. CDR3 in DNA: TGCGCCAGCAGCTTAGGGGCGGGGGGGCCTTCCTACAATGAGCAGTTCTTC.

V is TRBV4-2 and J is TRBJ2-5; weak D call: TRBD2 (7 bases). The germline V gene has CDR1 LGHNA and CDR2 YNFKEQ. The CDR3 length is 15 residues. The germline V and J ends were trimmed by 1 base and 1 base, with 10 bases remaining between them. CDR3 residues: CASSQVAGAQETQYF. The CDR3 DNA sequence: TGTGCCAGCAGCCAAGTTGCGGGGGCCCAAGAGACCCAGTACTTC.

CDR3 residues: CASSLGVGIKETQYF. Here the CDR3 DNA reads TGTGCCAGCAGCTTAGGGGTTGGTATCAAGGAGACCCAGTACTTC. The chain joins TRBV7-2 to TRBJ2-5; no clear D. Trimming left V 1 base short and J 5 bases short, with 14 bases between. There are 15 residues in the CDR3. Germline V gene sequence: CDR1 SGHTA, CDR2 FQGNSA.

The rearrangement joins TRBV9 to TRBJ2-7; no clear D. The V gene's germline CDR1 is SGDLS and CDR2 YYNGEE. Trimming removed 0 bases from V and 1 base from J, with 8 bases in between. The CDR3 has 14 residues. The CDR3 reads CASSVGPRSYEQYF. The CDR3 DNA follows: TGTGCCAGCAGCGTAGGTCCTAGGTCCTACGAGCAGTACTTC.

The V call is TRBV28, the J call TRBJ2-3; TRBD2 aligns across 13 bases. Germline assignment: CDR1 MDHEN and CDR2 SYDVKM. The trim removed 5 bases at V and 6 bases at J, leaving 8 bases unmatched. The CDR3 consists of 16 residues. The CDR3 nucleotides are TGTGCCAGCAGTGGACTAGCGGGGGCCTTAGTGGATACGCAGTATTTT. It yields the protein CASSGLAGALVDTQYF.

V gene TRBV7-9 combines with J gene TRBJ1-1; 7 bases match TRBD1. This CDR3 comprises 14 residues. Germline CDR1 is SEHNR and CDR2 is FQNEAQ (reference sequence). V gave up 3 bases and J gave up 11 bases; unmatched junction bases: 12. DNA for the CDR3: TGTGCCAGCAGCTTTTCTCGGGACAGTGCCCTGGCTTTCTTT. Translating gives CASSFSRDSALAFF.

CDR3 DNA sequence: TGTGCCAGCAGCCCCGGGGCAGGTGTCAATGAGCAGTTCTTC. Protein product: CASSPGAGVNEQFF. The chain is built from TRBV14 and TRBJ2-1; TRBD1 or TRBD2 may be the D gene (5 bases each). The CDR3 extends over 14 amino acids. Trimming cost V 4 bases and J 6 bases, with 13 bases left between them. The germline CDR1 and CDR2 sequences are SGHDN and FVKESK. The complete variable domain, with remaining parts taken from reference TRBV14 and TRBJ2-1, reads EAGVTQFPSHSVIEKGQTVTLRCDPISGHDNLYWYRRVMGKEIKFLLHFVKESKQDESGMPNNRFLAERTGGTYSTLKVQPAELEDSGVYFCASSPGAGVNEQFFGPGTRLTVL.

The J gene is TRBJ1-4, the V gene TRBV28, with a tentative D call TRBD1 (6 bases). In germline, CDR1 is MDHEN, CDR2 SYDVKM. V was cut by 5 bases and J by 8 bases, with 18 bases left in between. This CDR3 is built from 15 residues. In DNA, the CDR3 is TGTGCCAGCAGTCGGGACATTCAGGGAAAGGAAAAACTGTTTTTT. It codes for CASSRDIQGKEKLFF.